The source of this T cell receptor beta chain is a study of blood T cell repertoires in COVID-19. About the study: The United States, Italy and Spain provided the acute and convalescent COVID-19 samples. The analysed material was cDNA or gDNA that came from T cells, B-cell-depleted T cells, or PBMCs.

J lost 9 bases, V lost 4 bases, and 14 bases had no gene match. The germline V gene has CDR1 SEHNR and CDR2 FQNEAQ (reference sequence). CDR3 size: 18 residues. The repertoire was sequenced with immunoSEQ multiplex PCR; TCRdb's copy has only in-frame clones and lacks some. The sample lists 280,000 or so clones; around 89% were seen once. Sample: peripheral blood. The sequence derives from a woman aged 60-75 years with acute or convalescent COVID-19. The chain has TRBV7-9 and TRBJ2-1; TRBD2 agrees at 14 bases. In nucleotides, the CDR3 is TGTGCCAGCAGCTCCCTTCCGGGACTAGCGGGAGAGCGTGGTGAGCAGTTCTTC. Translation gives CASSSLPGLAGERGEQFF.